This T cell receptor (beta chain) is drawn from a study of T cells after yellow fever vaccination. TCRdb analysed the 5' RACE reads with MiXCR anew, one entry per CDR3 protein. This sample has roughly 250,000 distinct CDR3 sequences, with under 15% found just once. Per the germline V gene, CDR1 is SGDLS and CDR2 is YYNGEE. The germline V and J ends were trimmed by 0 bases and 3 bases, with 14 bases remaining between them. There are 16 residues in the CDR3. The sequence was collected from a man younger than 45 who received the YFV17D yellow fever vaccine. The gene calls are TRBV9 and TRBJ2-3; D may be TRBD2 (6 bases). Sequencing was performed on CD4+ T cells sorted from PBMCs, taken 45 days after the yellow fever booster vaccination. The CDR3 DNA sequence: TGTGCCAGCAGCGTAGGAATAGCGGTGCGGACAGATACGCAGTATTTT. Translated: CASSVGIAVRTDTQYF.